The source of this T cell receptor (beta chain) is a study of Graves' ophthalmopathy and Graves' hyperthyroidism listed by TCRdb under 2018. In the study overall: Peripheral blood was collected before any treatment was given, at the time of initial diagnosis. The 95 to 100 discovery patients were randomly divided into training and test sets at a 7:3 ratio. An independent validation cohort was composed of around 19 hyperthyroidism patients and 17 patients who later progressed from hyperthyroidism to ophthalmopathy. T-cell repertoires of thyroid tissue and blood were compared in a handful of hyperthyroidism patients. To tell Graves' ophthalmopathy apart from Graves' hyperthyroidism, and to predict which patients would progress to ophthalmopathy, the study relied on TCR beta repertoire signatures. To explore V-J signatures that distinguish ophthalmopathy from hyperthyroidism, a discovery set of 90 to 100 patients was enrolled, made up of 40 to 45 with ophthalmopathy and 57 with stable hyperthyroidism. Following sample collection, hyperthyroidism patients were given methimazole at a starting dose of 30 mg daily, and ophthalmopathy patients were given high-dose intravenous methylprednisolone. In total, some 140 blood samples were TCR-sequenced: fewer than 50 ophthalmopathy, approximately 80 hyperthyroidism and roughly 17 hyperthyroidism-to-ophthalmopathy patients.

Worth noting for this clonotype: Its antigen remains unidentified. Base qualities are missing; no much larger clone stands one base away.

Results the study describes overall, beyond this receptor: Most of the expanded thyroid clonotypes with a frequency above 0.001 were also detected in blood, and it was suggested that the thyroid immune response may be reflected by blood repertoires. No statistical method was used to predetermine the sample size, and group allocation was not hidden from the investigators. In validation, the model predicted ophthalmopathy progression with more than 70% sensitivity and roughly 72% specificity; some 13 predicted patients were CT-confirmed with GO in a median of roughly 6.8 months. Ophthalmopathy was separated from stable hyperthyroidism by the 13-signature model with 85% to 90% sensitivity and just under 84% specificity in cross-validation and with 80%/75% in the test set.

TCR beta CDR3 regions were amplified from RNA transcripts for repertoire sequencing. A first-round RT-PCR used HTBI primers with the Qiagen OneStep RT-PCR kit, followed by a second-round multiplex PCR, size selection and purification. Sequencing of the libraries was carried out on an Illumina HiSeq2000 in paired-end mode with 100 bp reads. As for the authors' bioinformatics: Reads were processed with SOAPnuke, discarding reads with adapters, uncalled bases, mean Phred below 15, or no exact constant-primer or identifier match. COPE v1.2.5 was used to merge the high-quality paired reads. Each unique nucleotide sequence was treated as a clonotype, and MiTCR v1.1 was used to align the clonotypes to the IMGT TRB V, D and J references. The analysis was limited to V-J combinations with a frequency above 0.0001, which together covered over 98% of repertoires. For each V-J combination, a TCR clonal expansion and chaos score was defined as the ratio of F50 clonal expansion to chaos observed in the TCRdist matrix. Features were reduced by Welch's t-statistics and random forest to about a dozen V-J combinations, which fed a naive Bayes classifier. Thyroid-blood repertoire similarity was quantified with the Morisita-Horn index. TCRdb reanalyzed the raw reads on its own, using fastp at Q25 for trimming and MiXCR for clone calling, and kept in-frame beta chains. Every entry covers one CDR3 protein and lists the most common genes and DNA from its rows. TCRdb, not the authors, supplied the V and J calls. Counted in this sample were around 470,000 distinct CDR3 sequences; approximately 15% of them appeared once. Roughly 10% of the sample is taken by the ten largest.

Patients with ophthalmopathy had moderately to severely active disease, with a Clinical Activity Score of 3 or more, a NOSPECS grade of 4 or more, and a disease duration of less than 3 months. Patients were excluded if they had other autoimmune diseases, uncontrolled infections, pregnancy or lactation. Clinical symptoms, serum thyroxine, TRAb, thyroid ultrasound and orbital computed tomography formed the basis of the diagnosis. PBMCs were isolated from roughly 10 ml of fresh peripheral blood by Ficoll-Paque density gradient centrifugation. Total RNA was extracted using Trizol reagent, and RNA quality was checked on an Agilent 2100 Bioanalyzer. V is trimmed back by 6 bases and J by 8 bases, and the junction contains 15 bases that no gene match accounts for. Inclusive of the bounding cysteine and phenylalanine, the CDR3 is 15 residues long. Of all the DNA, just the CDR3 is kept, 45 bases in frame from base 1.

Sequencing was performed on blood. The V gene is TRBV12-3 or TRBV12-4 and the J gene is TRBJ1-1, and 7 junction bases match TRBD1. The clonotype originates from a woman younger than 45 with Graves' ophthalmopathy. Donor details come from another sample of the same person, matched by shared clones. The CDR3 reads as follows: CASSPRGTGAAEAFF. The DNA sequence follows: TGTGCCAGCAGCCCGCGGGGCACAGGGGCGGCGGAAGCTTTCTTT.